Following are 32 T cell receptor beta chains from one sample sequenced in a study of T cells in localized non-small cell lung cancer. Libraries were prepared by immunoSEQ multiplex PCR; TCRdb keeps only in-frame clonotypes and omits some of them. The sample shows 40,000 or so clones, about 86% of them seen only once. The starting material was peripheral blood, obtained before any cancer treatment. These receptors all come from a man between 35 and 75 years old with stage I lung adenocarcinoma.

Only a few counts were recorded for this clone. The gene calls are TRBV4-1 and TRBJ2-2, with 7 bases fitting TRBD2. V shed 0 bases and J 3 bases; nucleotides not matched to a gene: 10. The length of the CDR3 is 18 residues. Germline CDR1 reads MGHRA; CDR2 reads YSYEKL. The CDR3 sequence: CASSQDRIKRDYTGELFF. The CDR3 bases are TGCGCCAGCAGCCAAGACCGAATAAAGCGGGACTACACCGGGGAGCTGTTTTTT.

The chain recombines TRBV30 with TRBJ2-7, with D unresolved. This CDR3 comprises 13 residues. Germline V gives CDR1 GTSNPN, CDR2 SVGIG (reference sequence). With 3 bases removed from V and 6 bases from J, the gap between germline ends came to 15 bases. The CDR3 region has the DNA TGTGCCTGGAGCCGTCCCCCCGTGTTCGAGCAGTACTTC. It is translated as CAWSRPPVFEQYF.

V gene TRBV7-2 combines with J gene TRBJ2-2, with D unresolved. Deletions cut 0 bases from V and 1 base from J, with 3 bases between. This CDR3 has 14 amino acids. The germline V gene encodes CDR1 SGHTA and CDR2 FQGNSA. For the CDR3, the DNA is TGTGCCAGCAGCTTAGCCGTGAACACCGGGGAGCTGTTTTTT. This encodes CASSLAVNTGELFF.

J is TRBJ2-3 and V is TRBV30, with TRBD2 matching 10 bases. This CDR3 contains 13 residues. CDR1 GTSNPN and CDR2 SVGIG come from the germline V gene (reference sequence). V was pared by 8 bases and J by 5 bases, with 7 bases of the junction left unmatched. CDR3 amino acids: CASSSGSGDTQYF. Here the CDR3 DNA reads TGTGCCAGCTCTAGCGGGAGTGGAGATACGCAGTATTTT.

The chain couples TRBV7-8 to TRBJ2-7; D unclear. With 5 bases removed from V and 2 bases from J, the gap between germline ends came to 4 bases. Germline CDR1 and CDR2: SGHVS and FQNEAQ. This CDR3 is built from 11 residues. The CDR3 DNA is TGTGCCAGCAGCATAACCTACGAGCAGTACTTC. Translating it yields CASSITYEQYF.

To note about this clone: Other DNA sequences of this sample code for an identical CDR3. The V gene is TRBV27, the J gene TRBJ1-5; 11 bases align to TRBD1. Germline values: CDR1 MNHEY, CDR2 SMNVEV (reference sequence). The length of the CDR3 is 16 residues. V shed 8 bases and J 10 bases; nucleotides not matched to a gene: 16. The CDR3 bases are TGTGCCAGCCGATCCTTAGGGACAGGGGGAATCCGTCCCCAGCATTTT. Translating gives CASRSLGTGGIRPQHF.

The V and J genes are TRBV11-3 and TRBJ2-6; possible D gene TRBD2, 5 bases. The CDR3 extends over 17 amino acids. V was trimmed by 0 bases and J by 0 bases, leaving 9 bases between them. Looked up from germline, CDR1 is SGHNT and CDR2 is YENEEA. CDR3 nucleotide sequence: TGTGCCAGCAGCTTAGATTCGGGGAGCTCTGGGGCCAACGTCCTGACTTTC. Its protein product is CASSLDSGSSGANVLTF.

The table lists this clone with a count of one. This rearrangement joins TRBV18 to TRBJ2-1, with 11 positions matching TRBD2. This CDR3 is built from 18 residues. Germline loops: CDR1 KGHSH, CDR2 LQKENI. V was clipped by 6 bases and J by 4 bases; unmatched bases: 14. The CDR3 loop reads CASSPTTAGTSGYNEQFF. The DNA of the CDR3 is TGTGCCAGCTCTCCAACTACCGCCGGGACTAGCGGATACAATGAGCAGTTCTTC.

This clone was counted a single time. This CDR3 reads CASSLSRTFASTDTQYF. In DNA form, the CDR3 reads TGTGCCAGCAGTTTATCCAGGACTTTCGCTAGCACAGATACGCAGTATTTT. The rearrangement links TRBV27 to TRBJ2-3; D possibly corresponds to TRBD2 (5 bases). Germline values: CDR1 MNHEY, CDR2 SMNVEV (reference sequence). Trimming pared 0 bases from V and 0 bases from J, leaving 13 bases between. This CDR3 spans 17 amino acids.

A single count supports this clone. The chain links TRBV7-9 to TRBJ2-1; D might be TRBD2 (6 bases). With 4 bases removed from V and 9 bases from J, the gap between germline ends came to 10 bases. The CDR3 length is 12 residues. CDR1 SEHNR and CDR2 FQNEAQ come from the germline V gene (reference sequence). As DNA, the CDR3 is TGTGCCAGCAGCTCTCTAGCGAGTGAGCAGTTCTTC. Translated, it gives CASSSLASEQFF.

The CDR3 loop is CASSLGGRGYGYTF. The CDR3 nucleotides are TGTGCCAGCAGTTTAGGGGGCAGGGGCTATGGCTACACCTTC. The chain links TRBV27 to TRBJ1-2; D is perhaps TRBD1 (6 bases). The V end lost 2 bases, the J end lost 4 bases, and 11 bases lay between the germline ends. CDR3 length: 14 amino acids. Per germline, CDR1 MNHEY and CDR2 SMNVEV (reference sequence).

Concerning this clone: This sample also contains other DNA sequences that code for the same CDR3. The rearrangement links TRBV19 to TRBJ1-2, with D uncertain. This CDR3 contains 12 residues. Deletions cut 4 bases from V and 5 bases from J, with 8 bases between. The germline CDR1 and CDR2 sequences are LNHDA and SQIVND (reference sequence). Here the CDR3 DNA reads TGTGCCAGTAGTACCCCCGGATATGGCTACACCTTC. Translated, it gives CASSTPGYGYTF.

CDR3 coding DNA: TGTGCCAGTAGTTCCCTGTCCATGAACACTGAAGCTTTCTTT. Encoded protein: CASSSLSMNTEAFF. This chain links TRBV19 with TRBJ1-1; D remains ambiguous. This CDR3 comprises 14 residues. Trimming stripped 5 bases from V and 0 bases from J, with 10 bases between. The V gene's germline CDR1 is LNHDA and CDR2 SQIVND (reference sequence).

The rearrangement joins TRBV21-1 to TRBJ2-7; the table calls TRBD2, which could not be checked here. TRBV21-1 is shown as a pseudogene. The CDR3 spans 15 residues. The CDR3 region is CASSTRDSSSYEQYF. CDR3 nucleotides: TGTGCCAGCAGCACCCGGGACTCAAGCTCCTACGAGCAGTACTTC.

V gene TRBV7-8 combines with J gene TRBJ1-2; 7 bases are a match to TRBD1. CDR1 and CDR2 from the germline V gene are SGHVS and FQNEAQ. This CDR3 contains 16 residues. V lost 1 base to trimming and J lost 0 bases; unmatched junction nucleotides: 5. The CDR3 protein is CASSLVGTVTNYGYTF. The CDR3 DNA sequence: TGTGCCAGCAGCTTAGTAGGGACAGTCACTAACTATGGCTACACCTTC.

This chain joins TRBV7-3 and TRBJ2-3; D not resolved. The CDR3 loop spans 14 amino acids. Trimming stripped 3 bases from V and 5 bases from J, with 12 bases between. The germline V gene has CDR1 SGHTA and CDR2 FQGTGA. The CDR3 sequence: CASSFGRSLDTQYF. In DNA, the CDR3 is TGTGCCAGCAGCTTCGGACGGTCACTAGATACGCAGTATTTT.

The table lists this clone with a count of one. This rearrangement joins TRBV19 to TRBJ1-4; D remains unclear. The CDR3 extends over 12 amino acids. The V end was cut by 10 bases, the J end by 8 bases, with 14 bases between. Germline V gives CDR1 LNHDA, CDR2 SQIVND (reference sequence). The CDR3 spells CATSEAKEKLFF. CDR3 coding DNA: TGTGCCACCTCCGAGGCAAAGGAAAAACTGTTTTTT.

This chain connects TRBV15 to TRBJ2-7; 12 bases match TRBD2. Trimming cost V 1 base and J 5 bases; bases outside gene matches: 9. Germline-derived CDR1 and CDR2 are LNHNV and YYDKDF (reference sequence). This CDR3 is 17 amino acids long. For the CDR3, the DNA is TGTGCCACCAGCAGAGGGCTAGCGGGAGGGATTGTACACGAGCAGTACTTC. Translated, it gives CATSRGLAGGIVHEQYF. The full variable domain, with the rest looked up from reference TRBV15 and TRBJ2-7, is DAMVIQNPRYQVTQFGKPVTLSCSQTLNHNVMYWYQQKSSQAPKLLFHYYDKDFNNEADTPDNFQSRRPNTSFCFLDIRSPGLGDTAMYLCATSRGLAGGIVHEQYFGPGTRLTVT.

The genes are TRBV21-1 and TRBJ2-7. TRBV21-1 is shown as a pseudogene. This CDR3 region has 15 residues. This CDR3 reads CASSKGRTESYEQYF. The CDR3 DNA sequence: TGTGCCAGCAGCAAAGGAAGGACGGAATCCTACGAGCAGTACTTC.

This clone appeared a single time. The chain is built from TRBV6-4 and TRBJ1-2; D is uncertain. V was clipped by 5 bases and J by 1 base, with 14 bases between them. This CDR3 is 15 amino acids long. Germline V gives CDR1 MRHNA, CDR2 SNTAGT. The CDR3 DNA reads TGTGCCAGCAGTACACGGACGGTCCTTAACTATGGCTACACCTTC. Encoded protein: CASSTRTVLNYGYTF.

This chain links TRBV2 with TRBJ1-6; D not resolved. The CDR3 runs 14 residues. The V gene lost 6 bases and the J gene lost 6 bases, with 12 bases spanning the gap. The germline V gene has CDR1 SNHLY and CDR2 FYNNEI. The CDR3 bases are TGTGCCAGCAGCGACACAGTATTTAATTCACCCCTCCACTTT. Protein: CASSDTVFNSPLHF.

The V gene is TRBV29-1, the J gene TRBJ1-1; no clear D gene. Trimming cost V 0 bases and J 1 base, with 3 bases left between them. Germline V gene data show CDR1 as SQVTM and CDR2 as ANQGSEA. The CDR3 covers 12 residues. The CDR3 protein is CSVEEGNTEAFF. The DNA of the CDR3 is TGCAGCGTTGAAGAAGGGAACACTGAAGCTTTCTTT.

The J gene is TRBJ2-2, the V gene TRBV7-8, with 7 nucleotides matching TRBD2. The V gene's germline CDR1 is SGHVS and CDR2 FQNEAQ. The CDR3 runs to 17 residues. V was pared by 1 base and J by 6 bases, with 11 bases of the junction left unmatched. CDR3 in amino acids: CASSLVRRLSGAGELFF. The CDR3 DNA follows: TGTGCCAGCAGCTTAGTTCGGAGGCTCAGCGGGGCCGGGGAGCTGTTTTTT.

The rearrangement uses TRBV27 and TRBJ2-5; TRBD1 or TRBD2 may be the D gene (5 bases each). V lost 4 bases and J lost 2, with 14 bases in between. This CDR3 is built from 15 residues. CDR1 is MNHEY, CDR2 SMNVEV, per germline (reference sequence). CDR3: CASSSLDGAQETQYF. The CDR3 DNA is TGTGCCAGCAGTTCCCTGGACGGGGCACAAGAGACCCAGTACTTC.

The chain carries TRBV27 and TRBJ1-5, with a weak D call TRBD1 (5 bases). The V end lost 2 bases, the J end lost 3 bases, and 14 bases lay between the germline ends. The germline gives CDR1 MNHEY, CDR2 SMNVEV (reference sequence). The CDR3 covers 16 residues. The CDR3 region has the DNA TGTGCCAGCAGTTTAGGGGGTCGGGCGATCAATCAGCCCCAGCATTTT. It encodes CASSLGGRAINQPQHF.

This clone was observed a single time. The genes are TRBV7-2 and TRBJ2-1; 9 positions match TRBD1. CDR3 length: 14 residues. Germline-derived CDR1 and CDR2 are SGHTA and FQGNSA. The trim removed 11 bases at V and 1 base at J, leaving 6 bases unmatched. The CDR3 reads CAVTGTGSYNEQFF. In nucleotides, the CDR3 is TGTGCCGTCACCGGGACAGGGTCCTACAATGAGCAGTTCTTC. The entire variable domain, with the rest obtained from reference TRBV7-2 and TRBJ2-1, is as follows: GAGVSQSPSNKVTEKGKDVELRCDPISGHTALYWYRQSLGQGLEFLIYFQGNSAPDKSGLPSDRFSAERTGGSVSTLTIQRTQQEDSAVYLCAVTGTGSYNEQFFGPGTRLTVL.

This clone is classed as medium-sized. The V and J genes are TRBV6-5 and TRBJ2-7; D possibly corresponds to TRBD1 (6 bases). Deletions cut 8 bases from V and 3 bases from J, with 11 bases between. Germline loops: CDR1 MNHEY, CDR2 SVGAGI. The CDR3 sequence is 12 residues long. The CDR3 region is CASLGDNYEQYF. The CDR3 nucleotides read TGTGCCAGCCTCGGGGACAACTACGAGCAGTACTTC.

V gene TRBV5-1 combines with J gene TRBJ2-2; D possibly corresponds to TRBD1 (7 bases). The CDR3 is 15 amino acids. The germline V and J ends were trimmed by 3 bases and 2 bases, with 11 bases remaining between them. Germline V gene sequence: CDR1 SGHRS, CDR2 YFSETQ. The chain's CDR3 is CASSSRGANTGELFF. Written as DNA, the CDR3 is TGCGCCAGCAGCTCCAGGGGGGCCAACACCGGGGAGCTGTTTTTT. Supplemented by reference TRBV5-1 and TRBJ2-2, the full variable domain reads KAGVTQTPRYLIKTRGQQVTLSCSPISGHRSVSWYQQTPGQGLQFLFEYFSETQRNKGNFPGRFSGRQFSNSRSEMNVSTLELGDSALYLCASSSRGANTGELFFGEGSRLTVL.

The V call is TRBV7-2, the J call TRBJ1-3, with 9 bases aligning to TRBD1. This CDR3 contains 15 residues. V was clipped by 5 bases and J by 0 bases; unmatched bases: 2. Germline lookup yields CDR1 SGHTA and CDR2 FQGNSA. The chain's CDR3 is CASSQDRGSGNTIYF. The CDR3 DNA reads TGTGCCAGCAGCCAGGACAGGGGCTCTGGAAACACCATATATTTT. Full variable domain (missing parts from reference TRBV7-2 and TRBJ1-3): GAGVSQSPSNKVTEKGKDVELRCDPISGHTALYWYRQSLGQGLEFLIYFQGNSAPDKSGLPSDRFSAERTGGSVSTLTIQRTQQEDSAVYLCASSQDRGSGNTIYFGEGSWLTVV.

This clone was counted a few times. This chain uses TRBV20-1 with TRBJ1-1; a weak D match, TRBD1 (5 bases). Germline V gives CDR1 DFQATT, CDR2 SNEGSKA (reference sequence). This CDR3 contains 11 residues. Trimming removed 1 base from V and 11 bases from J, with 11 bases in between. The CDR3 DNA reads TGCAGTGCTAGAGTGCTTGAGGGGGCTTTCTTT. It specifies CSARVLEGAFF.

This clone was counted a single time. The gene calls are TRBV29-1 and TRBJ2-3; the D gene is possibly TRBD1 (5 bases). The CDR3 runs to 14 residues. V was pared by 1 base and J by 4 bases, with 12 bases between. The germline V gene encodes CDR1 SQVTM and CDR2 ANQGSEA. The DNA of the CDR3 is TGCAGCGTTGAAGGTCTAGGGGTAGCAGATACGCAGTATTTT. Translated: CSVEGLGVADTQYF.

This chain joins TRBV27 and TRBJ2-2; tentative D call: TRBD1 (5 bases). The CDR3 has 15 amino acids. V lost 1 base and J 4 bases, leaving 10 bases between the germline ends. Germline V gene lookup returns CDR1 MNHEY and CDR2 SMNVEV (reference sequence). The CDR3 is CASSLYAGITGELFF. CDR3 DNA sequence: TGTGCCAGCAGTTTATACGCAGGGATCACCGGGGAGCTGTTTTTT.